This TCR beta chain stems from a study of prognosis after radiotherapy for stage I lung cancer (dated by TCRdb to 2020 to 2023). With regard to the full study: Between April 2018 and 2019, about 20 stage I NSCLC patients were enrolled in Nanjing, China. Enrolled patients comprised roughly 13 with newly diagnosed primary stage I lung tumors and five with oligometastatic NSCLC after surgical resection of the primary tumor. Every patient was regarded as medically inoperable, because of comorbidities in some twelve cases and refusal of surgery in several cases. The cohort comprised 13 men and 6 women with a median age of roughly 75 years, ranging from roughly 53 to 84 years. On tumor histology, twelve patients had adenocarcinoma and several had squamous cell carcinoma. Image-guided IMRT or VMAT was used to deliver SBRT in 3 to 5 fractions at a biologically effective dose of at least 100 Gy. No patient received concurrent therapy alongside SBRT. After SBRT, distant metastases developed in about 20% of the 19 patients at a median of about seven months, while the remaining 15 patients had no significant progression. Peripheral blood TCR beta repertoires were profiled in stage I NSCLC patients before and after stereotactic body radiotherapy, and the study then linked these repertoires to distant failure. The study took one blood sample before SBRT and one after SBRT from each of approximately 20 patients and sequenced all 38 samples.

This clonotype was observed at least ten times. This clone's antigen is unknown. No much larger clone exists at a distance of one base, and base qualities are not known. Two rounds of multiplex PCR were used to amplify the TCR beta CDR3 region from genomic DNA. In the first round of PCR, primers specific to each TRBV and TRBJ gene were used, and the primer sequences are filed in Chinese patent CN105087789A. The second PCR round used universal primers. The Roche High Pure PCR Template Preparation Kit was used to extract genomic DNA from the frozen PBMCs. An Illumina HiSeq 3000 was used to sequence the libraries paired-end with 151 bp reads. For the original study's pipeline: CutAdapt was used to discard raw reads that did not contain the multiplex PCR primer sequences. PEAR was used to merge high-quality paired reads into contigs. By aligning each contig to reference sequences, MiXCR assigned the TRB V, D and J gene segments to that contig. CDR3 sequences were clustered by base quality and sequence similarity to remove sequencing errors. Diversity was measured as Shannon entropy normalized by the natural log of productive TCR sequence number. Clonality was defined as one minus Shannon entropy divided by the natural log of the number of unique clonotypes. Using the Youden index from ROC curves, the researchers picked the repertoire-metric cut-offs for progression-free survival, and all analyses were carried out in R 3.5.3. In-frame beta chains were kept once TCRdb had trimmed the public reads at Q25 with fastp and called clones with MiXCR. A single entry per CDR3 protein holds the most common genes and DNA from its merged rows. What appears here as the V and J calls and clone size reflects TCRdb's work, not the paper's. The table for this sample lists approximately 30,000 distinct CDR3 sequences; roughly 31% of them were counted only once. 9% to 14% of the sample is in the top ten clones.

No patient had a history of other malignancies or prior chemotherapy or radiotherapy, and all had node-negative disease on CT and PET/CT. At each of two time points, roughly 6.3 milliliters of peripheral venous blood were collected into EDTA tubes. Ficoll-Paque Plus density-gradient centrifugation was used to isolate PBMCs. Samples were stored at -80°C immediately after collection until analysis. Findings and caveats that apply to the study as a whole: Whether the expanded TCR clones were tumor-specific was not determined. Differences in TRBV and TRBJ usage frequencies by metastasis status were reportedly observed in two V genes at baseline and in ten or so V and two J genes after SBRT. After SBRT, the number of unique TCR clones decreased (median about 10,000 before versus 6,500 to 7,500 after; Wilcoxon paired P=0.011). No adjustment for multiple comparisons was applied to any of the reported P values. Post-SBRT Shannon entropy and its change from baseline were lower in patients who developed distant metastases; baseline Shannon entropy was not associated with metastases. The study was limited by its small cohort and short follow-up, and the findings require independent validation.

CDR1 and CDR2 (SGDLS, YYNGEE) derive from the germline V gene. Reading from cysteine to phenylalanine, the CDR3 counts 18 amino acids. The DNA shown is the 54-base CDR3, in frame from base 1. Trimming removed 4 bases from V and 2 bases from J; the gene matches leave 13 bases unexplained. The receptor was derived from a donor aged 50 or older with non-small cell lung cancer. This chain joins TRBV9 to TRBJ2-7; 12 bases in between match TRBD2. The sequences come from PBMCs, collected before or after stereotactic body radiation therapy (not recorded which). The sequence in DNA is TGTGCCAGCAGCTCGCCCGGGACTAGCGGGTCGGGACCCTACGAGCAGTACTTC. It translates as CASSSPGTSGSGPYEQYF.